This TCR beta chain was profiled in a study of T-cell memory formation after mild COVID-19 (dated by TCRdb to the early 2020s). Notes on the research overall: TCR sequence clusters from the two donors were largely donor specific. The cohort comprised two young, previously healthy adult volunteers, one female and one male. T-cell clones expanding and contracting after mild COVID-19 in a couple of donors were tracked by longitudinal TCRalpha and TCRbeta repertoire sequencing.

Its CDR3 holds 10 amino acids, cysteine through phenylalanine. Only CDR3 DNA remains: 30 bases, in frame from the first base. The germline ends are 9 bases apart after V is trimmed by 7 bases and J by 8 bases. Sequences DFQATT (CDR1) and SNEGSKA (CDR2) are obtained from the germline V gene (reference sequence). Ficoll-Paque density gradient centrifugation was the method used to isolate PBMCs. TCRdb lists the instrument as Illumina NovaSeq 6000. TCRalpha and TCRbeta cDNA libraries were constructed by 5'RACE with constant-segment primers, with sample barcodes and unique molecular identifiers being introduced. RNA was extracted from every sample with Trizol reagent. The libraries were amplified in two PCR steps, and the second step added a second sample barcode and Illumina TruSeq adapters. Sequencing of the libraries was done on an Illumina NovaSeq, producing 2 x 150 bp paired-end reads. As for the original processing: Reads were demultiplexed and collapsed into UMI-guided consensus sequences with migec v1.2.7. Using mixcr v2.1.11, the UMI consensuses were aligned to TRA and TRB V and J templates and assembled into clonotypes. A clonotype was counted as expanded or contracted only when both edgeR and NoisET called the clonotype significant, with the noise models trained on biological replicates. For edgeR calls, the cutoffs were a false discovery rate-adjusted p below 0.01 and a log2 fold-change threshold of 1. As an exploratory analysis of dynamics, max-normalized trajectories of the 1000 most abundant clonotypes were examined by PCA with hierarchical clustering. Separately sequenced CD4+ and CD8+ repertoires were used to assign a CD4 or CD8 phenotype to each responding clone. The public reads were reprocessed in TCRdb via fastp at Q25 and MiXCR, keeping in-frame beta chains. Rows are combined by CDR3 protein, so each entry shows the most common genes and DNA. The V and J calls reflect TCRdb's pipeline rather than the authors' work. The sample table holds approximately 250,000 distinct CDR3 sequences, of which about a sixth were seen once. 22% of the sample is in the top ten clones.

Here is what the overall study found, with its caveats: SARS-CoV-2 specificity was not confirmed for the second-wave clones peaking on day 37. Contracting CD4+ clones appeared mostly in the CM and EM memory subsets, whereas CD8+ clones were enriched in EMRA. Only two mild cases were covered by the study, and larger cohorts that include severe cases with pre-infection samples were considered necessary. Some responding clones were found in pre-infection memory, which suggests that pre-existing cross-reactive memory T cells took part in the SARS-CoV-2 response. From day 15 to 85, contracting clones showed balanced CD4/CD8 phenotypes, whereas a second wave of clones that expanded from day 15 to 37 leaned towards CD4+.

This clonotype was seen a handful of times. It lacks a known antigen. No base qualities exist here, and no much larger clone lies one base off it. The sequencing input was PBMCs or a T cell subset sorted from them (not recorded which). This sequence uses TRBV20-1 and TRBJ1-5; perhaps TRBD1 is the D gene, with 6 bases matching. This clonotype was sampled from a man aged 18 to 30 who had mild COVID-19 (a few samples of this study predate the infection). The sample titles of this study are shuffled in the database, so cell type and time point are left out; the donor was told from shared clones. In nucleotides, the sequence is TGCAGTGTTAAGGGGGAGCCCCAGCATTTT. This is translated as CSVKGEPQHF.